These T cell receptor beta chains were read from a single sample in a study of T cell repertoires in cytomegalovirus infection. What these receptors recognize is not known. TCRdb reprocessed the reads with MiXCR, giving one entry per CDR3 protein. Among roughly 150,000 distinct CDR3 sequences listed, approximately 30% were seen once. Material: CD8+ T cells from cultured PBMCs, obtained from culture after CMV antigen stimulation. The receptors here all came from a human donor in good health (CMV status not recorded). Some clones in this sample may be carry-over from other donors' samples. CDR3s include the opening cysteine and the closing phenylalanine or tryptophan. The order of the fields is CDR3 length, D gene, V gene, J gene, clone size, CDR3 protein, CDR3 DNA. D genes are given only for firm matches. Clone size appears in some rows only: once, few, many, or a class for an expanded clone.

length: 13; D: -; V: TRBV7-6; J: TRBJ1-4; size: few; CDR3: CASSPDVEEKLFF; DNA: TGTGCCAGCAGCCCCGACGTAGAGGAAAAACTGTTTTTT
length: 15; D: -; V: TRBV3-1; J: TRBJ2-7; size: once; CDR3: CASSQIQGEGYEQYF; DNA: TGTGCCAGCAGCCAAATCCAGGGAGAGGGCTACGAGCAGTACTTC
length: 13; D: -; V: TRBV12-3/TRBV12-4; J: TRBJ2-1; size: few; CDR3: CASSWAVLNEQFF; DNA: TGTGCCAGCAGTTGGGCGGTCCTGAATGAGCAGTTCTTC
length: 15; D: -; V: TRBV7-6; J: TRBJ2-2; size: few; CDR3: CASSPGPRGAGELFF; DNA: TGTGCCAGCAGCCCGGGACCTAGGGGGGCCGGGGAGCTGTTTTTT
length: 13; D: -; V: TRBV6-5; J: TRBJ1-1; size: -; CDR3: CASSPGPNTEAFF; DNA: TGTGCCAGCAGTCCCGGACCGAACACTGAAGCTTTCTTT
length: 12; D: -; V: TRBV11-2; J: TRBJ2-7; size: -; CDR3: CASSFGSYEQYF; DNA: TGTGCCAGCAGCTTTGGTTCCTACGAGCAGTACTTC
length: 14; D: -; V: TRBV7-6; J: TRBJ2-2; size: -; CDR3: CASSNGPNTGELFF; DNA: TGTGCCAGCAGCAACGGACCGAACACCGGGGAGCTGTTTTTT
length: 15; D: -; V: TRBV12-3/TRBV12-4; J: TRBJ2-5; size: -; CDR3: CASSFRGTYQETQYF; DNA: TGTGCCAGCAGTTTCAGAGGGACGTACCAAGAGACCCAGTACTTC
length: 15; D: TRBD1; V: TRBV19; J: TRBJ1-1; size: -; CDR3: CASSIDGTGWTEAFF; DNA: TGTGCCAGTAGTATAGACGGGACAGGGTGGACTGAAGCTTTCTTT
length: 11; D: -; V: TRBV10-3; J: TRBJ2-5; size: -; CDR3: CAISPPETQYF; DNA: TGTGCCATCAGTCCCCCAGAGACCCAGTACTTC
length: 14; D: TRBD1; V: TRBV11-3; J: TRBJ2-7; size: few; CDR3: CASSDDRAPYEQYF; DNA: TGTGCCAGCAGCGACGACAGGGCTCCCTACGAGCAGTACTTC
length: 17; D: TRBD2; V: TRBV20-1; J: TRBJ2-7; size: few; CDR3: CSASRPDGRGGLNEQYF; DNA: TGCAGTGCTAGCCGGCCAGACGGGCGGGGGGGCCTGAACGAGCAGTACTTC
length: 17; D: -; V: TRBV4-1; J: TRBJ2-1; size: -; CDR3: CASSHPGPPRAYNEQFF; DNA: TGCGCCAGCAGCCACCCGGGACCCCCAAGAGCCTACAATGAGCAGTTCTTC
length: 15; D: TRBD2; V: TRBV5-4; J: TRBJ2-1; size: many; CDR3: CASSLVSGGQNEQFF; DNA: TGTGCCAGCAGCTTGGTTAGCGGGGGGCAAAATGAGCAGTTCTTC
length: 17; D: TRBD2; V: TRBV12-3/TRBV12-4; J: TRBJ2-1; size: -; CDR3: CASSTTGLAGVDNEQFF; DNA: TGTGCCAGCAGTACAACGGGACTAGCGGGGGTGGACAATGAGCAGTTCTTC
length: 15; D: -; V: TRBV6-5; J: TRBJ2-1; size: many; CDR3: CASSPWETLDNEQFF; DNA: TGTGCCAGCAGCCCTTGGGAGACTCTGGACAATGAGCAGTTCTTC
length: 16; D: -; V: TRBV19; J: TRBJ2-1; size: once; CDR3: CASSGAGLASYNEQFF; DNA: TGTGCCAGTAGTGGGGCGGGGCTAGCGAGCTACAACGAGCAGTTCTTC
length: 13; D: -; V: TRBV11-2; J: TRBJ2-7; size: -; CDR3: CASSLELPYEQYF; DNA: TGTGCCAGCAGCTTAGAACTACCCTACGAGCAGTACTTC
length: 15; D: TRBD2; V: TRBV7-9; J: TRBJ2-5; size: many; CDR3: CASSGGSGYQETQYF; DNA: TGTGCCAGCAGCGGCGGTAGCGGGTACCAAGAGACCCAGTACTTC
length: 16; D: -; V: TRBV4-1; J: TRBJ2-7; size: -; CDR3: CASSQDRRGESYEQYF; DNA: TGTGCCAGCAGCCAAGATCGACGCGGGGAGTCCTACGAGCAGTACTTC
length: 16; D: -; V: TRBV19; J: TRBJ1-5; size: many; CDR3: CASSMAWGDGNQPQHF; DNA: TGTGCCAGTAGTATGGCATGGGGCGACGGCAATCAGCCCCAGCATTTT
length: 18; D: TRBD2; V: TRBV5-4; J: TRBJ2-1; size: few; CDR3: CASSLTAGGLSSYNEQFF; DNA: TGTGCCAGCAGCTTAACAGCGGGGGGCCTGAGCTCCTACAATGAGCAGTTCTTC
length: 13; D: -; V: TRBV27; J: TRBJ2-7; size: -; CDR3: CASSLYGPGEQYF; DNA: TGTGCCAGCAGTTTATATGGTCCGGGCGAGCAGTACTTC
length: 17; D: -; V: TRBV7-8; J: TRBJ2-1; size: few; CDR3: CASSLSGGQAAYNEQFF; DNA: TGTGCCAGCAGCCTCTCGGGGGGACAAGCCGCCTACAATGAGCAGTTCTTC
length: 16; D: TRBD1; V: TRBV15; J: TRBJ1-2; size: many; CDR3: CATSVHDRAEGYGYTF; DNA: TGTGCCACCAGCGTACACGACAGGGCGGAGGGCTATGGCTACACCTTC
length: 13; D: -; V: TRBV7-8; J: TRBJ2-7; size: few; CDR3: CASSPEVGYEQYF; DNA: TGTGCCAGCAGCCCTGAGGTGGGCTACGAGCAGTACTTC
length: 15; D: TRBD1; V: TRBV6-1; J: TRBJ2-7; size: few; CDR3: CASSEGTGGGYEQYF; DNA: TGTGCCAGCAGTGAAGGGACAGGGGGAGGTTACGAGCAGTACTTC
length: 16; D: TRBD2; V: TRBV12-3/TRBV12-4; J: TRBJ2-7; size: many; CDR3: CASSLSGGGLSYEQYF; DNA: TGTGCCAGCAGTTTATCCGGGGGAGGGCTATCCTACGAGCAGTACTTC
length: 16; D: TRBD2; V: TRBV3-1; J: TRBJ2-1; size: -; CDR3: CASSQEGLAGYNEQFF; DNA: TGTGCCAGCAGCCAAGAGGGACTAGCGGGGTACAATGAGCAGTTCTTC
length: 17; D: -; V: TRBV28; J: TRBJ1-2; size: many; CDR3: CASSLTPTAGPRGGYTF; DNA: TGTGCCAGCAGTTTAACCCCTACAGCAGGGCCTAGAGGGGGCTACACCTTC